The 27 T cell receptor beta chains reported below all come from one sample, sequenced in a study of blood T cell repertoires in COVID-19. Clones were read by immunoSEQ multiplex PCR, and TCRdb kept only the in-frame ones, dropping some. The sample includes about 230,000 clones, 87% of them seen just once. Sequencing was done on a sample of peripheral blood. These receptors were obtained from a woman between 18 and 29 years old who had recovered from COVID-19.

The V and J genes are TRBV9 and TRBJ2-1, with 11 bases lining up with TRBD2. This CDR3 is built from 17 residues. CDR1 and CDR2 (germline): SGDLS, YYNGEE. The ends lost 6 bases at V and 0 bases at J; junction bases unmatched: 8. This chain's CDR3 is CASNVAGGSNSYNEQFF. CDR3 nucleotides: TGTGCCAGCAATGTAGCGGGAGGGTCAAACTCCTACAATGAGCAGTTCTTC.

The chain uses TRBV30 and TRBJ2-2, with D perhaps matching TRBD1 (6 bases). The V gene lost 4 bases and the J gene lost 9 bases, with 12 bases spanning the gap. Germline V gene lookup returns CDR1 GTSNPN and CDR2 SVGIG (reference sequence). The CDR3 consists of 12 residues. Here the CDR3 reads CAWNSQGRELFF. The DNA for the CDR3 is TGTGCCTGGAATTCACAGGGTAGGGAGCTGTTTTTT.

The chain recombines TRBV3-1 (or the pseudogene TRBV3-2) with TRBJ2-3; tentatively, D is TRBD1 (5 bases). Germline V gene data show CDR1 as LGHDT and CDR2 as YNNKEL (reference sequence). V was shortened by 0 bases and J by 0 bases, with 10 bases between the two germline ends. This CDR3 region has 16 residues. CDR3 DNA: TGTGCCAGCAGCCAAGATCTGGCAGGGAGCACAGATACGCAGTATTTT. Translating gives CASSQDLAGSTDTQYF.

The chain employs TRBV19 and TRBJ2-1; weak D call: TRBD1 (6 bases). This CDR3 has 13 residues. V lost 5 bases and J 6 bases, leaving 11 bases between the germline ends. Germline V gene sequence: CDR1 LNHDA, CDR2 SQIVND (reference sequence). This CDR3 reads CASSSQGLNEQFF. Written as DNA, the CDR3 is TGTGCCAGTAGTTCACAGGGTCTCAATGAGCAGTTCTTC.

This chain joins TRBV27 and TRBJ2-1, with TRBD2 identical over 8 bases. Trimming at V came to 3 bases and at J to 10 bases, leaving 8 bases not matched to a gene. Germline V gene data show CDR1 as MNHEY and CDR2 as SMNVEV (reference sequence). The CDR3 is made up of 14 amino acids. This CDR3 reads CASSLGVAGLEQFF. In DNA form, the CDR3 reads TGTGCCAGCAGTTTGGGGGTAGCGGGACTAGAGCAGTTCTTC.

The chain has TRBV14 and TRBJ2-1, with D unclear. This CDR3 is 12 amino acids long. CDR1 and CDR2 from the germline V gene are SGHDN and FVKESK. Deletions cut 1 base from V and 10 bases from J, with 8 bases between. This CDR3 is CASSQVLFEQFF. The CDR3 bases are TGTGCCAGCAGCCAAGTCCTTTTCGAGCAGTTCTTC.

V gene TRBV7-6 combines with J gene TRBJ2-7, with 9 bases matching TRBD2. Germline-derived CDR1 and CDR2 are SGHVS and FNYEAQ. Unmatched junction bases numbered 5, after V lost 5 bases and J lost 0 bases. There are 15 residues in the CDR3. CDR3 sequence (DNA): TGTGCCAGCAGCCGGACTAGCGAGACCTCCTACGAGCAGTACTTC. Translated, it gives CASSRTSETSYEQYF.

The chain links TRBV29-1 to TRBJ2-3, with 12 bases matching TRBD1. CDR1 is SQVTM, CDR2 ANQGSEA, per germline. The V and J ends lost 4 bases and 0 bases, in that order; junction bases with no gene match: 5. The CDR3 covers 16 residues. CDR3 coding DNA: TGCAGCGTTGTTCGGGACAGGGGGCGAAGCACAGATACGCAGTATTTT. It is translated as CSVVRDRGRSTDTQYF.

The chain combines TRBV19 with TRBJ2-1; 12 positions agree with TRBD2. The CDR3 runs 14 residues. Germline lookup yields CDR1 LNHDA and CDR2 SQIVND (reference sequence). V lost 7 bases and J lost 7; bases outside the gene matches: 5. The CDR3 bases are TGTGCCAGTATGACTAGCGGGAGAAGGAATGAGCAGTTCTTC. Translation: CASMTSGRRNEQFF. Full variable domain (missing parts from reference TRBV19 and TRBJ2-1): DGGITQSPKYLFRKEGQNVTLSCEQNLNHDAMYWYRQDPGQGLRLIYYSQIVNDFQKGDIAEGYSVSREKKESFPLTVTSAQKNPTAFYLCASMTSGRRNEQFFGPGTRLTVL.

This sequence joins TRBV2 and TRBJ2-3, with TRBD1 matching over 7 bases. Per the germline V gene, CDR1 is SNHLY and CDR2 is FYNNEI. The CDR3 has 15 residues. The V gene end was trimmed by 9 bases and the J gene end by 6 bases; junction bases not matched to a gene: 15. CDR3 bases: TGTGCCAGTGACAGACAGGGCCCCTGGGTTGATACGCAGTATTTT. Amino acids: CASDRQGPWVDTQYF.

The V and J genes are TRBV7-2 and TRBJ2-1; TRBD2 is a possible D gene (6 bases). V was cut by 0 bases and J by 7 bases, with 13 bases left in between. Germline V gene data show CDR1 as SGHTA and CDR2 as FQGNSA. The CDR3 has 15 amino acids. CDR3 coding DNA: TGTGCCAGCAGCTTAGCGGGAGGAGGGAGGAATGAGCAGTTCTTC. Translated: CASSLAGGGRNEQFF.

The genes are TRBV27 and TRBJ1-5, with 7 bases identical to TRBD1. V lost 2 bases and J lost 1; bases outside the gene matches: 5. The CDR3 covers 16 residues. In germline, CDR1 is MNHEY, CDR2 SMNVEV (reference sequence). CDR3 sequence: CASSLSGTVSNQPQHF. The CDR3 bases are TGTGCCAGCAGTTTAAGTGGGACAGTAAGCAATCAGCCCCAGCATTTT.

V usage is TRBV30 and J usage is TRBJ1-2; 9 bases are a match to TRBD1. Losses at the gene ends were 7 bases for V and 3 bases for J; bases not matched to a gene: 3. Looked up from germline, CDR1 is GTSNPN and CDR2 is SVGIG (reference sequence). The CDR3 runs to 12 residues. The DNA of the CDR3 is TGTGCCTCAGACAGGGGGGACTATGGCTACACCTTC. The encoded protein is CASDRGDYGYTF.

This chain links TRBV14 with TRBJ1-6; 7 bases fit TRBD1. The CDR3 extends over 15 amino acids. The germline CDR1 and CDR2 sequences are SGHDN and FVKESK. With 3 bases clipped from V and 4 bases from J, the junction kept 3 bases outside the gene matches. CDR3 loop: CASSQGDSYNSPLHF. Written as DNA, the CDR3 is TGTGCCAGCAGCCAGGGGGACAGTTATAATTCACCCCTCCACTTT.

This rearrangement joins TRBV7-9 to TRBJ2-5, with TRBD2 identical over 8 bases. This CDR3 spans 14 amino acids. V shed 3 bases, J shed 5 bases, and the junction held 5 bases outside the gene matches. Per germline, CDR1 SEHNR and CDR2 FQNEAQ (reference sequence). The CDR3 loop reads CASSLGLDRETQYF. The CDR3 DNA sequence: TGTGCCAGCAGCTTGGGACTAGATAGGGAGACCCAGTACTTC.

The chain is built from TRBV30 and TRBJ1-5, with D hard to call. CDR1 and CDR2 (germline): GTSNPN, SVGIG (reference sequence). V shed 4 bases and J shed 1 base, with 14 bases lying between them. The CDR3 consists of 15 residues. The CDR3 loop reads CAWTRVGGSNQPQHF. In DNA form, the CDR3 reads TGTGCCTGGACCCGGGTCGGAGGAAGCAATCAGCCCCAGCATTTT.

The genes are TRBV5-4 and TRBJ1-2; D might be TRBD1 (5 bases). This CDR3 has 14 residues. CDR1 SGHNT and CDR2 YYREEE come from the germline V gene (reference sequence). The V gene lost 4 bases and the J gene lost 4 bases, with 14 bases spanning the gap. This CDR3 is CASSRDSPIYGYTF. CDR3 DNA: TGTGCCAGCAGCCGGGACTCCCCCATCTATGGCTACACCTTC.

The rearrangement uses TRBV5-1 and TRBJ2-3; D remains unclear. V lost 3 bases and J lost 0, with 11 bases in between. The CDR3 is 15 residues long. Germline lookup yields CDR1 SGHRS and CDR2 YFSETQ. This CDR3 is CASSWPHISTDTQYF. Here the CDR3 DNA reads TGCGCCAGCAGCTGGCCCCATATTAGCACAGATACGCAGTATTTT.

This chain joins TRBV19 and TRBJ2-7; 7 nucleotides line up with TRBD1. V trimming: 9 bases; J trimming: 5 bases; junction bases outside the gene matches: 13. The V gene's germline CDR1 is LNHDA and CDR2 SQIVND (reference sequence). CDR3 length: 14 amino acids. Here the CDR3 reads CASLEGGESDEQYF. In nucleotides, the CDR3 is TGTGCCAGCCTAGAAGGGGGCGAATCTGACGAGCAGTACTTC.

This clone was picked up one time. The V call is TRBV6-2 or TRBV6-3, the J call TRBJ2-1; D is ambiguous. The V end was cut by 3 bases, the J end by 3 bases, with 6 bases between. CDR1 is MNHEY, CDR2 SVGEGT, per germline. The CDR3 is 13 residues long. CDR3 sequence (DNA): TGTGCCAGCAGTTATAGTGACTACAATGAGCAGTTCTTC. Its protein is CASSYSDYNEQFF.

This clone was picked up a small number of times. The chain is built from TRBV30 and TRBJ1-2; weak D call: TRBD1 (6 bases). Germline V gene lookup returns CDR1 GTSNPN and CDR2 SVGIG (reference sequence). The V end was cut by 2 bases, the J end by 6 bases, with 13 bases between. The CDR3 spans 13 residues. The CDR3 reads CAWSKQGGDGYTF. The CDR3 DNA reads TGTGCCTGGAGTAAACAGGGCGGAGATGGCTACACCTTC. Drawing the rest from reference TRBV30 and TRBJ1-2, the complete variable domain is SQTIHQWPATLVQPVGSPLSLECTVEGTSNPNLYWYRQAAGRGLQLLFYSVGIGQISSEVPQNLSASRPQDRQFILSSKKLLLSDSGFYLCAWSKQGGDGYTFGSGTRLTVV.

This chain links TRBV5-6 with TRBJ1-5; D unresolved. Trimming pared 0 bases from V and 6 bases from J, leaving 10 bases between. The CDR3 spans 14 residues. CDR1 and CDR2 from the germline V gene are SGHDT and YYEEEE. The CDR3 region is CASSLGGPGQPQHF. CDR3 DNA: TGTGCCAGCAGCTTGGGAGGGCCGGGTCAGCCCCAGCATTTT. Together with reference TRBV5-6 and TRBJ1-5, the CDR3 gives the full variable domain: DAGVTQSPTHLIKTRGQQVTLRCSPKSGHDTVSWYQQALGQGPQFIFQYYEEEERQRGNFPDRFSGHQFPNYSSELNVNALLLGDSALYLCASSLGGPGQPQHFGDGTRLSIL.

CDR3 bases: TGTGCCAGCAGTTACCCCAGCGGGAATGAGCAGTTCTTC. This sequence encodes CASSYPSGNEQFF. This sequence joins TRBV6-5 and TRBJ2-1, with D maybe TRBD2 (6 bases). This CDR3 is 13 amino acids long. Germline lookup yields CDR1 MNHEY and CDR2 SVGAGI. V lost 2 bases and J 7 bases, leaving 9 bases between the germline ends.

This sequence joins TRBV2 and TRBJ1-5; no reliable D call. The CDR3 length is 13 residues. V dropped 6 bases and J dropped 9 bases, with 15 bases sitting between them. Germline values: CDR1 SNHLY, CDR2 FYNNEI. The CDR3 protein is CASSADTFRPQHF. The CDR3 bases are TGTGCCAGCAGCGCTGACACGTTCCGGCCCCAGCATTTT.

The gene calls are TRBV19 and TRBJ2-7; unclear D gene. The germline V and J ends were trimmed by 0 bases and 5 bases, with 11 bases remaining between them. This CDR3 contains 14 residues. The germline CDR1 and CDR2 sequences are LNHDA and SQIVND (reference sequence). The CDR3: CASSIDPPPDEQYF. The CDR3 bases are TGTGCCAGTAGTATAGATCCCCCCCCGGACGAGCAGTACTTC.

This chain links TRBV12-5 with TRBJ2-5, with 8 bases aligning to TRBD2. CDR3 size: 17 residues. From germline, CDR1 is LGHNT and CDR2 FRNRAP. Germline trimming cut 0 bases from V and 4 bases from J; bases unmatched to any gene: 10. For the CDR3, the DNA is TGTGCTAGTGGTTTGGTACTCACGGCGGGAGGACCAGAGACCCAGTACTTC. It codes for CASGLVLTAGGPETQYF.

V and J are TRBV25-1 and TRBJ1-1; D is unclear. Per the germline V gene, CDR1 is MGHDK and CDR2 is SYGVNS. Trimming pared 3 bases from V and 9 bases from J, leaving 11 bases between. The CDR3 runs 12 residues. In DNA form, the CDR3 reads TGTGCCAGCAGTGACAGGAGGTATCAAGCTTTCTTT. It translates to CASSDRRYQAFF.